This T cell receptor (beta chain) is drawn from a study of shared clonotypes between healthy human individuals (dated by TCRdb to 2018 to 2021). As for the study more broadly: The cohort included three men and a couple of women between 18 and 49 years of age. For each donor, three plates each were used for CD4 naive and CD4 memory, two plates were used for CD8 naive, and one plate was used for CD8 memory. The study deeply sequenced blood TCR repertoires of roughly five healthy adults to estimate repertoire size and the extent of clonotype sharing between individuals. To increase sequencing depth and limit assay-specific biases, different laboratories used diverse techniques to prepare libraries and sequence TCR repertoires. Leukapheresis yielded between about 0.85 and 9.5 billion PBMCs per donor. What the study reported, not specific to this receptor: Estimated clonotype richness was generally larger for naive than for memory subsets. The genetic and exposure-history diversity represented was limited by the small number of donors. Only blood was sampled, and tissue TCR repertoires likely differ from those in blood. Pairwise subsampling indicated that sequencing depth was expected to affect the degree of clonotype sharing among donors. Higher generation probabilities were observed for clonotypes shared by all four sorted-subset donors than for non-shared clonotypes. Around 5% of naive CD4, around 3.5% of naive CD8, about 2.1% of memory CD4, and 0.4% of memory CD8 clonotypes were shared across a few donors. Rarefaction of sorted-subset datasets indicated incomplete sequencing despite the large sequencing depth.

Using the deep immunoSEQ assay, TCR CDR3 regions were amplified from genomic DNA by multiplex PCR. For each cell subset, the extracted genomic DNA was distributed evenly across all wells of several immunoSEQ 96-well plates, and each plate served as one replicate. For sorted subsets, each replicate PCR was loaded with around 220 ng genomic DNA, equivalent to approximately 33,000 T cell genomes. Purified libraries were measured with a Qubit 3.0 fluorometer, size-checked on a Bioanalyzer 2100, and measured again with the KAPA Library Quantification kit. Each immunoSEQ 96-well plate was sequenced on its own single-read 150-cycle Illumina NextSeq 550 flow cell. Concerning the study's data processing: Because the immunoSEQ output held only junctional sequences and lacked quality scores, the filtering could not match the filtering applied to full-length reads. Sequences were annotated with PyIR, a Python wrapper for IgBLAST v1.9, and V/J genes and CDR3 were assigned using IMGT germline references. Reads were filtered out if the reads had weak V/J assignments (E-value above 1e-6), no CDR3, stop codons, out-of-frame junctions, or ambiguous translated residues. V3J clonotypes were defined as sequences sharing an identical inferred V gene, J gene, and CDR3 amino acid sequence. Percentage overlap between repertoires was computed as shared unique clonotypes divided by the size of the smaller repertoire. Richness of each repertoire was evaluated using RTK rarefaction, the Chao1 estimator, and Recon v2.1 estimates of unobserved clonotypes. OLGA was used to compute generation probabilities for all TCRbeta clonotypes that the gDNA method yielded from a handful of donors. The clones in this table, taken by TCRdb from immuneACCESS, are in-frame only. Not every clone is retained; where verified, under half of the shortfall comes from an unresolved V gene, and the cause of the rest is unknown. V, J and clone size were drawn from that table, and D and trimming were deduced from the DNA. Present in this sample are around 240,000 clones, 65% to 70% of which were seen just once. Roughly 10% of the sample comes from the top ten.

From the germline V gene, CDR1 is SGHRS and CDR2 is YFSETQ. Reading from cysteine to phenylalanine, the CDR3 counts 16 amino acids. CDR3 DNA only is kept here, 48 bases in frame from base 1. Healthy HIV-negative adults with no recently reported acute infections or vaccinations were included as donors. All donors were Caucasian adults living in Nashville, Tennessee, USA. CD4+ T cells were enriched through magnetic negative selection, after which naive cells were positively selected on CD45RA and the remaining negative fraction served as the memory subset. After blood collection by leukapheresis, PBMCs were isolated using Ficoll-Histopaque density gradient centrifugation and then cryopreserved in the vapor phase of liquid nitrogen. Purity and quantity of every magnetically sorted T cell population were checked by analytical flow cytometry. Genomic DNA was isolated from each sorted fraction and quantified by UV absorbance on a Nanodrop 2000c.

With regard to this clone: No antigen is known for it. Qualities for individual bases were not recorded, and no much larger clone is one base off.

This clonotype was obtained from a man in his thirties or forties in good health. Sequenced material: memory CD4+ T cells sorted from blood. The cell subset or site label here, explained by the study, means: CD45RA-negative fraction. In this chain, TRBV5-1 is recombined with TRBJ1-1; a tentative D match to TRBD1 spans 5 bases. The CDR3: CASQFGFTGGASEAFF. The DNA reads TGCGCATCCCAGTTCGGATTTACGGGAGGGGCTTCTGAAGCTTTCTTT.